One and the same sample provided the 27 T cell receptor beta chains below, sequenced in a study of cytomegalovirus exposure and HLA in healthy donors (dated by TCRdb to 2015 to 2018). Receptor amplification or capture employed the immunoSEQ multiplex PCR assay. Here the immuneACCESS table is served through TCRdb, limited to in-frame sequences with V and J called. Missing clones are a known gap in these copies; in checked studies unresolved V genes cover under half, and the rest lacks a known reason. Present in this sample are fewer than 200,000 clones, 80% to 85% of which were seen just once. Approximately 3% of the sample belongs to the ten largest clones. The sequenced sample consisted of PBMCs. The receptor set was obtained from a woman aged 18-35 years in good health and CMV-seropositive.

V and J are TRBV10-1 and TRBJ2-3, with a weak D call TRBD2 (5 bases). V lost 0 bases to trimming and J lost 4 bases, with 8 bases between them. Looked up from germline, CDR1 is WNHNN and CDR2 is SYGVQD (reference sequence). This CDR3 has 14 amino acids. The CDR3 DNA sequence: TGCGCCAGCAGTGAGTCGACTAATGCAGATACGCAGTATTTT. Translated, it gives CASSESTNADTQYF.

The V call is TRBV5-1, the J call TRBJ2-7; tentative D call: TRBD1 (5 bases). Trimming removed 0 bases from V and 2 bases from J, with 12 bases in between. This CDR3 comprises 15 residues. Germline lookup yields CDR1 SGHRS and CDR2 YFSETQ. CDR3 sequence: CASSLGAGRPYEQYF. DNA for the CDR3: TGCGCCAGCAGCTTGGGTGCAGGGCGGCCCTACGAGCAGTACTTC.

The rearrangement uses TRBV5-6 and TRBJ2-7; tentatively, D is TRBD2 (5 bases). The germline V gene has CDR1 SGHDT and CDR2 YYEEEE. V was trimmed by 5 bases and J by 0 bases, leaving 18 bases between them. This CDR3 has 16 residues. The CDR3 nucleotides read TGTGCCAGCAGGGGTATGGACTCCTCGAGCTCCTACGAGCAGTACTTC. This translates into CASRGMDSSSSYEQYF.

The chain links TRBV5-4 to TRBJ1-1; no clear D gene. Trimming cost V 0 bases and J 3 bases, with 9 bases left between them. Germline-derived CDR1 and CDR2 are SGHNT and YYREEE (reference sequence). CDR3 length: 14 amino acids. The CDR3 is CASSLGAMDTEAFF. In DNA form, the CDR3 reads TGTGCCAGCAGCTTGGGGGCTATGGACACTGAAGCTTTCTTT.

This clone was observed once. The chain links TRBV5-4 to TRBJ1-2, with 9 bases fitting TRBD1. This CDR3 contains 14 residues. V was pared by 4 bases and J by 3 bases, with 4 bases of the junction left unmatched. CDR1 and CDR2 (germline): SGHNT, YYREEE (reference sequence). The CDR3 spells CASSTRQGDYGYTF. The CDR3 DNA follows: TGTGCCAGCAGCACCCGACAGGGGGACTATGGCTACACCTTC.

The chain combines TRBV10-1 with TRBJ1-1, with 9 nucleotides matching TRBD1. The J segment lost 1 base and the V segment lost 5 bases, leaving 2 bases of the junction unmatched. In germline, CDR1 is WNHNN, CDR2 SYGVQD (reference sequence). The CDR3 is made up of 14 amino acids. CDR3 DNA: TGCGCCAGCAGTAAGGGACAGGGGAACACTGAAGCTTTCTTT. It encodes CASSKGQGNTEAFF.

CDR3 in DNA: TGTGCCAGCAACCTCGGACTAGCGGGGGGAGATACGCAGTATTTT. The encoded protein is CASNLGLAGGDTQYF. The rearrangement uses TRBV6-1 and TRBJ2-3; 14 positions match TRBD2. With 7 bases clipped from V and 5 bases from J, the junction kept 5 bases outside the gene matches. This CDR3 is built from 15 residues. Germline assignment: CDR1 MNHNS and CDR2 SASEGT.

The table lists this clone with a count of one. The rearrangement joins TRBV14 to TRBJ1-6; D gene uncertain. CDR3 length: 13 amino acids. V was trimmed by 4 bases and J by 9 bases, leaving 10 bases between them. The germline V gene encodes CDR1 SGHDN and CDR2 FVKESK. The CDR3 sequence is CASSPQAGSPLHF. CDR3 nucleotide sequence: TGTGCCAGCAGCCCCCAGGCGGGTTCACCCCTCCACTTT. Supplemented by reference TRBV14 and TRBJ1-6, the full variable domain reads EAGVTQFPSHSVIEKGQTVTLRCDPISGHDNLYWYRRVMGKEIKFLLHFVKESKQDESGMPNNRFLAERTGGTYSTLKVQPAELEDSGVYFCASSPQAGSPLHFGNGTRLTVT.

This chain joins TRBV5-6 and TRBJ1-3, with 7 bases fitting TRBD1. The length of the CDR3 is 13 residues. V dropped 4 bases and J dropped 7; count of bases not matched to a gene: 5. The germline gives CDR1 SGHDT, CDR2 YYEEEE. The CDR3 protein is CASSPGTENTIYF. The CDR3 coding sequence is TGTGCCAGCAGCCCGGGGACAGAGAACACCATATATTTT.

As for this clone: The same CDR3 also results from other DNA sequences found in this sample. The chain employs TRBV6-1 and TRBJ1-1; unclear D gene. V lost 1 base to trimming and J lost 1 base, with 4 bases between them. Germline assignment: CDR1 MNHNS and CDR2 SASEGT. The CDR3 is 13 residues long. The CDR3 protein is CASSEVSNTEAFF. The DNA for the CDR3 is TGTGCCAGCAGTGAAGTATCGAACACTGAAGCTTTCTTT.

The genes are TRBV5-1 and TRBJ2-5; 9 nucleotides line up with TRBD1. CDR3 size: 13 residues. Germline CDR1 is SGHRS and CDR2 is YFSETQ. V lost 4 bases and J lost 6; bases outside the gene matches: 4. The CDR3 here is CASSQGQGQTQYF. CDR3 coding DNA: TGCGCCAGCAGCCAAGGACAGGGGCAGACCCAGTACTTC.

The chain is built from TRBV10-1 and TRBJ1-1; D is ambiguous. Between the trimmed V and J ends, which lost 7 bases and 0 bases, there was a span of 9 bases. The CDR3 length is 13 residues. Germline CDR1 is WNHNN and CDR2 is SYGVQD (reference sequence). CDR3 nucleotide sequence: TGCGCCAGCATGAACAGTCTGAACACTGAAGCTTTCTTT. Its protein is CASMNSLNTEAFF.

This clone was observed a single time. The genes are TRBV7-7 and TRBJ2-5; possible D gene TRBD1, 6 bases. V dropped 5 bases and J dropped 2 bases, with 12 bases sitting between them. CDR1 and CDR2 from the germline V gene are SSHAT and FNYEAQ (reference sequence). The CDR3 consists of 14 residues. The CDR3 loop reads CASSPLGAQETQYF. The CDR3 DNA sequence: TGTGCCAGCAGCCCATTGGGGGCGCAAGAGACCCAGTACTTC. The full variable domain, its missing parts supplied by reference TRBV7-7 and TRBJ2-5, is GAGVSQSPRYKVTKRGQDVTLRCDPISSHATLYWYQQALGQGPEFLTYFNYEAQPDKSGLPSDRFSAERPEGSISTLTIQRTEQRDSAMYRCASSPLGAQETQYFGPGTRLLVL.

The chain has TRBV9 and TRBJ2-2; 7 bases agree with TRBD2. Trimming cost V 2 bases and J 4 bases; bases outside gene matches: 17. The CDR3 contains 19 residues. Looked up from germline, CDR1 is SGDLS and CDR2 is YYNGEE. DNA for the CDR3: TGTGCCAGCAGCGTCCTTCCGTTGGGAGGGGAAGTGGGCACCGGGGAGCTGTTTTTT. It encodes CASSVLPLGGEVGTGELFF.

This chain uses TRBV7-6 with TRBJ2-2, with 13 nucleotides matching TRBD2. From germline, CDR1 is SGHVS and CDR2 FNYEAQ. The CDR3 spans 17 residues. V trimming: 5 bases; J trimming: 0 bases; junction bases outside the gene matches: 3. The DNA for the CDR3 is TGTGCCAGCAGCCGGACTAGCGGGGGAGCGAACACCGGGGAGCTGTTTTTT. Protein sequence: CASSRTSGGANTGELFF.

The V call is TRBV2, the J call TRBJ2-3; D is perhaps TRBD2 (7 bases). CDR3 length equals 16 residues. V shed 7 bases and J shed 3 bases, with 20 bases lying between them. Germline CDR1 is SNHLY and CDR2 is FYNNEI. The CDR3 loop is CASKVRWGGLTDTQYF. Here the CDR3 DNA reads TGTGCCAGCAAAGTTCGATGGGGGGGCCTAACAGATACGCAGTATTTT.

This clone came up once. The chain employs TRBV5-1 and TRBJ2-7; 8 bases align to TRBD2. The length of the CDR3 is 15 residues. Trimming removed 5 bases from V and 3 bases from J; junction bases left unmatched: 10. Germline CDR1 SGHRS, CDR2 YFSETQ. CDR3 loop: CASRGLGRAFYEQYF. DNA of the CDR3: TGCGCCAGCAGGGGACTCGGGAGGGCTTTCTACGAGCAGTACTTC.

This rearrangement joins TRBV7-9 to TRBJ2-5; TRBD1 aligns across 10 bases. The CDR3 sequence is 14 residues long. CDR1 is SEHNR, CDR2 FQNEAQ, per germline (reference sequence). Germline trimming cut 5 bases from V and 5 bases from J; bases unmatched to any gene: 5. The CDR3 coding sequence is TGTGCCAGCAGCACGGGACAGGGGCTGGAGACCCAGTACTTC. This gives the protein CASSTGQGLETQYF. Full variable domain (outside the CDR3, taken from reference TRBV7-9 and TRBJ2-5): DTGVSQNPRHKITKRGQNVTFRCDPISEHNRLYWYRQTLGQGPEFLTYFQNEAQLEKSRLLSDRFSAERPKGSFSTLEIQRTEQGDSAMYLCASSTGQGLETQYFGPGTRLLVL.

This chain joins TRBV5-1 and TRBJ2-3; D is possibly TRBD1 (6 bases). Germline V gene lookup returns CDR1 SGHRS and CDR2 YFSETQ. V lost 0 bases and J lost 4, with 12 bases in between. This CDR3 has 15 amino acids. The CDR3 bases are TGCGCCAGCAGCTTGGGCAGGGGCGATCCAGATACGCAGTATTTT. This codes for CASSLGRGDPDTQYF.

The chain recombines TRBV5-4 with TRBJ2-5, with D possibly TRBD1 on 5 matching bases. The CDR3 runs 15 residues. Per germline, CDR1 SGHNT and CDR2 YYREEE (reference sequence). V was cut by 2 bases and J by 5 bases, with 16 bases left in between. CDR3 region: CASSLKSQGFETQYF. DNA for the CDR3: TGTGCCAGCAGCTTAAAGTCGCAGGGTTTTGAGACCCAGTACTTC. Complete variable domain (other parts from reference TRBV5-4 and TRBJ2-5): ETGVTQSPTHLIKTRGQQVTLRCSSQSGHNTVSWYQQALGQGPQFIFQYYREEENGRGNFPPRFSGLQFPNYSSELNVNALELDDSALYLCASSLKSQGFETQYFGPGTRLLVL.

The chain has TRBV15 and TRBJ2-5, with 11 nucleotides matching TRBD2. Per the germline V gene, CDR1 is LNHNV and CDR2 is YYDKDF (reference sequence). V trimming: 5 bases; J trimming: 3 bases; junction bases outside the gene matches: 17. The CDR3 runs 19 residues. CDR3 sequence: CATSPFGGLAGGLKETQYF. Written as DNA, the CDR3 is TGTGCCACCAGCCCTTTTGGAGGGCTAGCGGGGGGCCTTAAAGAGACCCAGTACTTC.

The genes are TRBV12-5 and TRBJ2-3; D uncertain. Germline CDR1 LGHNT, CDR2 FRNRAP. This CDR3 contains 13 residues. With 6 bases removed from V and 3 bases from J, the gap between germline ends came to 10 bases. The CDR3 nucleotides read TGTGCTAGTGGGCGCTTAGTAACAGATACGCAGTATTTT. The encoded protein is CASGRLVTDTQYF.

CDR3 bases: TGTGCCAGCAGCTTTGGCTTTTTCTCTAGCGGGGGGTTCTTC. Amino acid sequence: CASSFGFFSSGGFF. The chain employs TRBV5-6 and TRBJ2-1; 10 bases are shared with TRBD2. V gave up 2 bases and J gave up 15 bases; unmatched junction bases: 11. Germline values: CDR1 SGHDT, CDR2 YYEEEE. The CDR3 is 14 amino acids.

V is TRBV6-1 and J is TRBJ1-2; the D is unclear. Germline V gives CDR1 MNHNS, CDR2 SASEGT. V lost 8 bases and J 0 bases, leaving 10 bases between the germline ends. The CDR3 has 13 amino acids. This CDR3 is CASLMAANYGYTF. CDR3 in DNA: TGTGCCAGCCTGATGGCGGCTAACTATGGCTACACCTTC.

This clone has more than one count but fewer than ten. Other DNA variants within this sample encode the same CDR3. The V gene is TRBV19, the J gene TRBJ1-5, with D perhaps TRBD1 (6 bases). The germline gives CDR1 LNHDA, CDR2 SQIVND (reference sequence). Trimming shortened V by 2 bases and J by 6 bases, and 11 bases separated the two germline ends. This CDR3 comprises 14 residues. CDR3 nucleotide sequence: TGTGCCAGTAGTATAACAGGGTGGGGTCAGCCCCAGCATTTT. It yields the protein CASSITGWGQPQHF.

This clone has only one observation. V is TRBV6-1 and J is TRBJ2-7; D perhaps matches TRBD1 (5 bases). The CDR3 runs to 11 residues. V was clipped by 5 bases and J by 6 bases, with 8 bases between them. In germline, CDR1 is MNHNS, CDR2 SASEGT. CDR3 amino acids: CASSSGREQYF. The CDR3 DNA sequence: TGTGCCAGCAGTTCAGGGCGCGAGCAGTACTTC.

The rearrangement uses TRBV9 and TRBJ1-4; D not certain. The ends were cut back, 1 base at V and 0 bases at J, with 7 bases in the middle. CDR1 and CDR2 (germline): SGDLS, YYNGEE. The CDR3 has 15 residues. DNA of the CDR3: TGTGCCAGCAGCGTACTCGGTGCAACTAATGAAAAACTGTTTTTT. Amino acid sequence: CASSVLGATNEKLFF.